This T cell receptor (beta chain) was recorded in a study of T cell responses to AZD1222 COVID-19 vaccine (dated by TCRdb to 2020 to 2022). As for the study more broadly: Because spike-specific TCR depth and breadth did not differ between the two schedules, AZD1222 recipients who got a second dose at roughly 4 weeks were pooled with those who got a second dose at roughly 12 weeks. TCR sequencing covered 230 to 250 trial participants: about 210 given two doses of AZD1222 and around 25 given two doses of MenACWY control vaccine. Enrollment into the trials was organized by age into subgroups of 18-55, 56-69 and 70-plus years, and those subgroups contained roughly 150, 30 and 60 TCR-sequenced participants, respectively.

About this clone: Its recognized antigen is unknown. No quality values exist for individual bases; no much larger clone is one base distant.

Per the germline V gene, SNHLY is the CDR1 and FYNNEI is the CDR2. The CDR3 runs 13 residues from the cysteine to the phenylalanine. Only the CDR3 portion is preserved as DNA: 39 bases, with reading frame beginning at the first base. V sheds 4 bases and J sheds 4 bases, leaving 10 bases between their ends. Overall study outcomes, separate from this receptor: A significant rise in spike-specific TCR breadth and depth was observed after two AZD1222 doses relative to day 0 and relative to MenACWY recipients. In the small 56-69-year group, the increase in depth fell short of significance, most likely because of low power. Participants were mostly white British and included more females than males, and it was suggested by the authors that clonal diversity may have been underestimated. Vaccine-associated CD4 TCRs spanned the whole spike protein, with dominant responses in regions 160-218 and 743-854. Conclusions about previously exposed vaccinees are limited, since just a handful of AZD1222 recipients were seropositive for SARS-CoV-2 at baseline. Because no day 14 peak-response samples were available, repertoires were characterized only after the peak T cell response. Epitopes outside the regions mutated in the B.1.351 and B.1.1.7 variants were reportedly recognized by nearly half of the unique spike-specific TCRs.

According to the study, the label for this sample's time point signals: baseline before first vaccination. The vaccinee samples were drawn from two UK trials, COV001 and COV002, one of which was a single-blind randomized controlled phase 2/3 trial testing AZD1222 (ChAdOx1 nCoV-19) in healthy adults. Trial participant PBMC samples were collected at day 0 and day 28 after the second dose for TCRbeta chain sequencing. The CDR3 regions of human TCRbeta chains were subjected to immunosequencing. The authors processed their data as follows. Repertoire TCRs were checked for matches against a reference library of SARS-CoV-2-specific TCRs that had been generated using the MIRA antigen-specificity platform. Breadth was defined as the fraction of unique TCRs that were SARS-CoV-2-associated. Depth was defined as the fraction of total T cells that were SARS-CoV-2-associated. Using the MIRA data, every spike-specific TCR was mapped to the spike region that the TCR reacted to and assigned to either a CD4 or a CD8 class. Log10-transformed breadth and depth values were compared by one-way ANOVA with Sidak's multiple comparisons tests. TCRdb mirrors the immuneACCESS table, restricted to in-frame sequences. Some clones are absent from its copies; in checked studies, under half trace to an unresolved V gene, and the reason for the others is unknown. V, J and clone size derive from that table, while D and trimming were established from the DNA sequence. The sample profile shows approximately 140,000 clones; 89% of them were found once. The top ten clones comprise under 3.5% of the sample.

Here the sequenced sample was peripheral blood, taken on day 0 of AZD1222 vaccination. The rearrangement combines TRBV2 with TRBJ1-2, with no confidently assigned D gene. This clonotype was sampled from an adult in good health. The sequenced DNA: TGTGCCAGCAGTGGCACGGATTTCTATGGCTACACCTTC. Translation gives CASSGTDFYGYTF.